A selection of T cell receptor beta chains follows, all from one sample in a study of cytomegalovirus exposure and HLA in healthy donors. Method: immunoSEQ multiplex PCR; TCRdb's copy keeps in-frame clones and lacks some. Recorded here are roughly 71,000 clones; the top ten clones represent about 5%. Material for sequencing was PBMCs. Receptors originate from a middle-aged woman in good health and CMV-seropositive. CDR3s include the opening cysteine and the closing phenylalanine or tryptophan. Fields, in order: D gene, J gene, V gene, CDR3 DNA, CDR3 protein. The D gene is left open where the match is weak.

TRBD2	TRBJ2-2	TRBV7-2	TGTGCCAGCAGCATAAATAGCGGGGGGAACACCGGGGAGCTGTTTTTT	CASSINSGGNTGELFF
TRBD2	TRBJ2-2	TRBV28	TGTGCCAGCAGCTTGCCGGGACTAGTAGCCGGGGAGCTGTTTTTT	CASSLPGLVAGELFF
-	TRBJ1-2	TRBV28	TGTGCCAGCAGTTTGCAGGTTCTCTATGGCTACACCTTC	CASSLQVLYGYTF
TRBD1	TRBJ1-5	TRBV27	TGTGCCAGCAGTCCGGGACAGGGTTTTGGCAATCAGCCCCAGCATTTT	CASSPGQGFGNQPQHF
TRBD1	TRBJ2-7	TRBV2	TGTGCCAGCCTTAGCCCAGGGGGATCCTACGAGCAGTACTTC	CASLSPGGSYEQYF
-	TRBJ2-7	TRBV15	TGTGCCACCAGCGCCGGTCATAGGGACTTGCTAGGGGAGCAGTACTTC	CATSAGHRDLLGEQYF
-	TRBJ1-1	TRBV20-1	TGCAGTGCTTCCTCCATCGGTATGCCCTTT	CSASSIGMPF
-	TRBJ1-2	TRBV2	TGTGCCATCAGTTCAGGGGACCATAACTATGGCTACACCTTC	CAISSGDHNYGYTF
-	TRBJ1-1	TRBV29-1	TGCAGCGTGGCGGGACGGCAGAACACTGAAGCTTTCTTT	CSVAGRQNTEAFF
TRBD2	TRBJ2-3	TRBV25-1	TGTGCCAGCAGTGAATATTTCTTCGGGGGGGCAACAGATACGCAGTATTTT	CASSEYFFGGATDTQYF
-	TRBJ1-5	TRBV18	TGTGCCAGCTCCCTGGACAGTAGCAATCAGCCCCAGCATTTT	CASSLDSSNQPQHF
-	TRBJ1-2	TRBV5-1	TGCGCCAGCAGCTTGGCCGGGCAGGGAATGCGCGACTATGGCTACACCTTC	CASSLAGQGMRDYGYTF
-	TRBJ1-3	TRBV19	TGTGCCAGTAGTATAGGGGGACACAGCTCTGGAAACACCATATATTTT	CASSIGGHSSGNTIYF
-	TRBJ1-2	TRBV7-9	TGTGCCAGCAGCCCCTCCGACAGCCACTATGGCTACACCTTC	CASSPSDSHYGYTF
-	TRBJ1-2	TRBV19	TGTGCCAGTAGTATAGGCGGAGGCGGTGGTATGGGCTACACCTTC	CASSIGGGGGMGYTF
-	TRBJ2-6	TRBV19	TGTGCCAGTAGTATAGATCGGCGGAGCTCTGGGGCCAACGTCCTGACTTTC	CASSIDRRSSGANVLTF
-	TRBJ1-2	TRBV15	TGTGCCACCAGCCCAGGGTACTATGGCTACACCTTC	CATSPGYYGYTF
TRBD2	TRBJ2-7	TRBV7-2	TGTGCCAGCAGCTTAGTGGTTGGGACTAGCGATTACGAGCAGTACTTC	CASSLVVGTSDYEQYF
-	TRBJ2-7	TRBV28	TGTGCCAGCCGGTTCCGGGGTCCCTACGAGCAGTACTTC	CASRFRGPYEQYF
-	TRBJ2-1	TRBV6-4	TGTGCCAGCAGTTCCAGGGATTCGACCGAGCAGTTCTTC	CASSSRDSTEQFF
-	TRBJ2-5	TRBV2	TGTGCCAGCAGTGAGGGCTTGGGGACCCAGTACTTC	CASSEGLGTQYF
TRBD2	TRBJ2-1	TRBV5-6	TGTGCCAGCAGCTCACGGACTAGCGGGGGAACCAATGAGCAGTTCTTC	CASSSRTSGGTNEQFF
-	TRBJ1-5	TRBV7-3	TGTGCCAGCGGCCCCTCGGGGGGCCATCAGCCCCAGCATTTT	CASGPSGGHQPQHF
-	TRBJ2-5	TRBV23-1	TGCGCCAGCAGTCAATCTTCTCGGACTTCGGGGAGCCTGTACCAAGAGACCCAGTACTTC	CASSQSSRTSGSLYQETQYF
TRBD2	TRBJ2-5	TRBV29-1	TGCAGCGTTGGGACTAGATTTAAGGAGACCCAGTACTTC	CSVGTRFKETQYF